This note documents a single T cell receptor (beta chain) sequence. The count of this clonotype is one. Its antigen remains undetermined. Base qualities are not recorded, but no much larger clone differs from it by a single base. One read alone lends weak support. The receptor library was made with RT-PCR. Sequencing took place on an Illumina HiSeq 2500. Clones were called with MiXCR by TCRdb after fastp trimmed the public reads at Q25, and only in-frame beta chains were retained. Duplicate CDR3 protein sequences are folded into a single record with the most common DNA and genes. Here the sample has around 580,000 distinct CDR3 sequences; approximately 12% occur a single time. The ten largest account for about a tenth of the sample. This sample is drawn from a study of response to subunit inactivated influenza vaccine (dated by TCRdb to the late 2010s). With regard to the full study: Deep quantitative profiling of the T cell receptor repertoire was used in the study to follow responses to a trivalent subunit inactivated influenza vaccine.

V was cut back by 5 bases and J by 4 bases, leaving a gap of 12 bases between them. The CDR3 spans 12 residues, from the cysteine through the phenylalanine. This entry keeps only the CDR3 DNA: 36 bases, framed from base 1. CDR1 and CDR2, looked up from the germline V gene (reference sequence), are GTSNPN and SVGIG. Here is what the overall study found, with its caveats: The authors suggested that each seasonal influenza vaccination may recruit only a limited number of new T cells.

This sequence originates from a man in his fifties or sixties who received an inactivated influenza vaccine. Donor details come from another sample of the same person, matched by shared clones. The chain was built from TRBV30 and TRBJ2-7; TRBD1 is possibly the D segment (5 matching bases). The sequencing used PBMCs from blood, collected on the day of vaccination. The DNA sequence is as follows: TGTGCCTGGGGGGCAGGAACGTACGAGCAGTACTTC. Translated, this is CAWGAGTYEQYF.